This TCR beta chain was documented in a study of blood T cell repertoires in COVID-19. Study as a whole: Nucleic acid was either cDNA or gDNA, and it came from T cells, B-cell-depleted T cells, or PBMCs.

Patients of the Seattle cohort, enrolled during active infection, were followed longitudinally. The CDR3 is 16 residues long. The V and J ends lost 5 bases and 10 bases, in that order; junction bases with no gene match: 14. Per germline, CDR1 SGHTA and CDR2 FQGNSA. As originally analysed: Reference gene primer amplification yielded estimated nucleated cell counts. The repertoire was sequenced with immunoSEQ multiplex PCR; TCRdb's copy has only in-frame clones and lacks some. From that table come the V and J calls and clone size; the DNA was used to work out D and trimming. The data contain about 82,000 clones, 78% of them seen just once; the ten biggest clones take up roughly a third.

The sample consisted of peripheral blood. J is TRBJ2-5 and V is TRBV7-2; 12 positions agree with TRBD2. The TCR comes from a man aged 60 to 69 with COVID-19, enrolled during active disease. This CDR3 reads CASSPRTSGAQRGQYF. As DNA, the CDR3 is TGTGCCAGCAGCCCTAGGACTAGCGGGGCTCAGAGGGGCCAGTACTTC.